This T cell receptor beta chain was sequenced for a study of blood T cell repertoires in COVID-19. Overall study: There were acute and convalescent COVID-19 samples, and they came from the United States, Italy and Spain.

This clone was seen a few times. Deletions cut 8 bases from V and 0 bases from J, with 8 bases between. Germline V gives CDR1 SNHLY, CDR2 FYNNEI. The CDR3 consists of 14 residues. TCRdb keeps only in-frame clones here, not all; method: immunoSEQ multiplex PCR. Found here are 240,000 or so clones, about nine tenths of them singletons; the top ten hold over 0.75%. Participant-given clinical history determined each cohort assignment. Up to 2 weeks before entering the study, exposed participants had met a COVID-19 case. Source material: PBMCs or T cells enriched from blood (not recorded which). The TCR sequence derives from a man aged 45-60 years who had been exposed to COVID-19. The chain has TRBV2 and TRBJ2-6; D is unclear. CDR3 DNA: TGTGCCAGCTTGCAGGACTCTGGGGCCAACGTCCTGACTTTC. Translation: CASLQDSGANVLTF.